The 3 T cell receptor beta chains given below trace back to one sample, sequenced in a study of shared clonotypes between healthy human individuals. This table comes from immunoSEQ multiplex PCR, and its TCRdb copy is limited to in-frame clones, with some not included. The sample consists of more than 2 million clones, 85% to 95% of them appearing once. Sequences were obtained from naive CD4+ T cells sorted from blood. Regarding subset: CD45RA+ positively selected. The receptors were sampled from a man between 18 and 29 years old in good health.

The chain recombines TRBV5-6 with TRBJ2-1; 8 bases are shared with TRBD2. Germline CDR1 reads SGHDT; CDR2 reads YYEEEE. The CDR3 length is 13 residues. Germline trimming cut 7 bases from V and 8 bases from J; bases unmatched to any gene: 8. CDR3 bases: TGTGCCAGCCGGCGGGAGGTATCGGATGAGCAGTTCTTC. Its protein product is CASRREVSDEQFF. The whole variable domain, filled in from reference TRBV5-6 and TRBJ2-1, reads DAGVTQSPTHLIKTRGQQVTLRCSPKSGHDTVSWYQQALGQGPQFIFQYYEEEERQRGNFPDRFSGHQFPNYSSELNVNALLLGDSALYLCASRREVSDEQFFGPGTRLTVL.

This clone was seen only once. The gene calls are TRBV5-1 and TRBJ1-1; D is uncertain. CDR3 length: 15 amino acids. Germline V CDR1 and CDR2: SGHRS, YFSETQ. Deletions cut 4 bases from V and 7 bases from J, with 20 bases between. CDR3 loop: CASSNIGGSTVEAFF. DNA of the CDR3: TGCGCCAGCAGCAACATAGGTGGATCTACAGTTGAAGCTTTCTTT. The full variable domain, rest sourced from reference TRBV5-1 and TRBJ1-1, is KAGVTQTPRYLIKTRGQQVTLSCSPISGHRSVSWYQQTPGQGLQFLFEYFSETQRNKGNFPGRFSGRQFSNSRSEMNVSTLELGDSALYLCASSNIGGSTVEAFFGQGTRLTVV.

The rearrangement links TRBV2 to TRBJ2-5; D ambiguous. With 7 bases removed from V and 0 bases from J, the gap between germline ends came to 9 bases. Germline loops: CDR1 SNHLY, CDR2 FYNNEI. CDR3 length: 13 amino acids. CDR3 sequence reads: CASMVTYQETQYF. CDR3 DNA sequence: TGTGCCAGCATGGTGACATACCAAGAGACCCAGTACTTC.